These 15 T cell receptor beta chains originate from one sample sequenced in a study of blood T cell repertoires in COVID-19 (TCRdb year 2020). Library prep was done by the immunoSEQ multiplex PCR assay. TCRdb's version of the immuneACCESS table is confined to in-frame rearrangements and falls short of the full clone set. An unresolved V gene accounts for under half of the shortfall where checked; the remainder is of unknown origin. In this sample the table shows about 73,000 clones, 75% to 90% of which occur a single time. The ten top clones hold approximately 2.5% of the sample. The sample taken for sequencing was peripheral blood. The receptors were sampled from an elderly man with active or convalescent COVID-19.

V gene TRBV27 combines with J gene TRBJ2-7, with a possible D match to TRBD2 (6 bases). The CDR3 is 15 amino acids. Germline V gene data show CDR1 as MNHEY and CDR2 as SMNVEV (reference sequence). Trimming stripped 6 bases from V and 3 bases from J, with 18 bases between. CDR3 nucleotides: TGTGCCAGCAGGCCCGAGGCGCTAGCGCTCTACGAGCAGTACTTC. Protein: CASRPEALALYEQYF.

The gene calls are TRBV4-1 and TRBJ1-2; D not resolved. Germline assignment: CDR1 MGHRA and CDR2 YSYEKL. The germline V and J ends were trimmed by 0 bases and 8 bases, with 13 bases remaining between them. The CDR3 sequence is 14 residues long. The CDR3 nucleotides read TGCGCCAGCAGCCAAGACTTGGGCGCTCGGGGCTACACCTTC. Translated: CASSQDLGARGYTF.

On this clone itself: The DNA is omitted, as the CDR3 cannot be located on it reliably, and the CDR3 follows TCRdb's listing. The rearrangement uses TRBV12-1 and TRBJ2-7; TRBD1, the table's D call, lacks a check against the DNA. TRBV12-1 is recorded as a pseudogene. The CDR3 is made up of 15 amino acids, end residues included. CDR3 in amino acids: CASSFRARGRDEQYF.

V usage is TRBV3-1 (or the pseudogene TRBV3-2) and J usage is TRBJ1-2; 9 bases align to TRBD1. Germline-derived CDR1 and CDR2 are LGHDT and YNNKEL (reference sequence). This CDR3 region has 16 residues. Trimming at V came to 3 bases and at J to 1 base, leaving 6 bases not matched to a gene. CDR3 bases: TGTGCCAGCAGCCATGGGGACAGGGAAAATAACTATGGCTACACCTTC. Encoded protein: CASSHGDRENNYGYTF.

The chain employs TRBV19 and TRBJ2-6; TRBD1 might be the D (5 bases). The V gene lost 5 bases and the J gene lost 0 bases, with 11 bases spanning the gap. CDR1 and CDR2 (germline): LNHDA, SQIVND (reference sequence). The CDR3 consists of 16 residues. The CDR3 here is CASSPRQFSGANVLTF. In DNA, the CDR3 is TGTGCCAGTAGTCCGCGACAGTTCTCTGGGGCCAACGTCCTGACTTTC. Complete variable domain (other parts from reference TRBV19 and TRBJ2-6): DGGITQSPKYLFRKEGQNVTLSCEQNLNHDAMYWYRQDPGQGLRLIYYSQIVNDFQKGDIAEGYSVSREKKESFPLTVTSAQKNPTAFYLCASSPRQFSGANVLTFGAGSRLTVL.

The chain carries TRBV21-1 and TRBJ2-3; the D call TRBD1 from the table was never checked on the DNA. TRBV21-1 is deemed a pseudogene. The CDR3 is 15 residues long. The DNA of the CDR3 is TGTGCCAGCAGCAAAACAGGGTTCAGCACAGATACGCAGTATTTT. This encodes CASSKTGFSTDTQYF.

The J gene is TRBJ1-4, the V gene TRBV29-1, with 8 bases aligning to TRBD1. The germline CDR1 and CDR2 sequences are SQVTM and ANQGSEA. J gave up 7 bases and V 6 bases, and 7 bases lay outside the gene matches. The CDR3 is 13 amino acids. CDR3 in amino acids: CSVGQVSREKLFF. In nucleotides, the CDR3 is TGCAGCGTGGGACAGGTTAGTCGTGAAAAACTGTTTTTT.

This clone was observed a handful of times. V gene TRBV5-5 combines with J gene TRBJ2-5, with 8 nucleotides matching TRBD2. Looked up from germline, CDR1 is SGHKS and CDR2 is YYEKEE (reference sequence). The CDR3 sequence is 18 residues long. With V trimmed by 1 base and J by 5 bases, 16 bases remained unmatched. Here the CDR3 reads CASSLMLVSGAFGETQYF. DNA for the CDR3: TGTGCCAGCAGCTTGATGTTGGTTAGCGGGGCATTTGGGGAGACCCAGTACTTC.

This chain uses TRBV27 with TRBJ2-1; TRBD1 matches 8 bases. This CDR3 contains 16 residues. J was trimmed by 0 bases and V by 4 bases; bases with no gene match: 5. The germline V gene encodes CDR1 MNHEY and CDR2 SMNVEV (reference sequence). The CDR3 spells CASSSGQGSSYNEQFF. Here the CDR3 DNA reads TGTGCCAGCAGTTCCGGACAGGGAAGCTCCTACAATGAGCAGTTCTTC.

The chain carries TRBV30 and TRBJ2-7; D is unresolved. The CDR3 contains 11 residues. The germline V and J ends were trimmed by 1 base and 2 bases, with 3 bases remaining between them. Germline V gene lookup returns CDR1 GTSNPN and CDR2 SVGIG (reference sequence). CDR3 sequence: CAWSAAYEQYF. In DNA, the CDR3 is TGTGCCTGGAGTGCGGCCTACGAGCAGTACTTC.

The rearrangement links TRBV18 to TRBJ2-1; 7 nucleotides match TRBD2. The CDR3 totals 13 residues. Germline CDR1 is KGHSH and CDR2 is LQKENI. Trimming took 4 bases from V and 6 from J; bases not matched to a gene: 3. CDR3 in DNA: TGTGCCAGCTCACGGGGACTATCCAATGAGCAGTTCTTC. Translating it yields CASSRGLSNEQFF. The variable domain in full, completed from reference TRBV18 and TRBJ2-1, reads NAGVMQNPRHLVRRRGQEARLRCSPMKGHSHVYWYRQLPEEGLKFMVYLQKENIIDESGMPKERFSAEFPKEGPSILRIQQVVRGDSAAYFCASSRGLSNEQFFGPGTRLTVL.

The chain carries TRBV7-2 and TRBJ2-5, with TRBD1 matching 9 bases. In germline, CDR1 is SGHTA, CDR2 FQGNSA. The ends lost 5 bases at V and 2 bases at J; junction bases unmatched: 6. The CDR3 is made up of 15 amino acids. CDR3 in amino acids: CASSVDRGKQETQYF. CDR3 nucleotide sequence: TGTGCCAGCAGCGTAGACAGGGGGAAGCAAGAGACCCAGTACTTC.

This chain uses TRBV6-6 with TRBJ1-4; a weak D match, TRBD1 (6 bases). The CDR3 is made up of 16 amino acids. Germline CDR1 MNHNY, CDR2 SVGAGI (reference sequence). V lost 0 bases and J lost 7, with 15 bases in between. The CDR3 sequence is CASSYSIQGPGEKLFF. The CDR3 DNA reads TGTGCCAGCAGTTACTCGATCCAGGGGCCTGGTGAAAAACTGTTTTTT.

This rearrangement joins TRBV27 to TRBJ2-3, with D unresolved. Per the germline V gene, CDR1 is MNHEY and CDR2 is SMNVEV (reference sequence). Trimming took off 2 bases at V and 0 bases at J, with 6 bases between the two ends. The CDR3 contains 14 residues. The DNA for the CDR3 is TGTGCCAGCAGTTTAGTTAGTAGCACAGATACGCAGTATTTT. It translates to CASSLVSSTDTQYF.

V usage is TRBV28 and J usage is TRBJ2-5; 8 nucleotides line up with TRBD2. The junction had 19 bases not matched to a gene; V was cut back by 9 bases and J by 7 bases. CDR3 length: 16 amino acids. CDR1 and CDR2 from the germline V gene are MDHEN and SYDVKM. CDR3: CASGGLSSGWQGTQYF. As DNA, the CDR3 is TGTGCCAGTGGGGGGTTATCTAGCGGGTGGCAGGGGACCCAGTACTTC. The variable domain in full, completed from reference TRBV28 and TRBJ2-5, reads DVKVTQSSRYLVKRTGEKVFLECVQDMDHENMFWYRQDPGLGLRLIYFSYDVKMKEKGDIPEGYSVSREKKERFSLILESASTNQTSMYLCASGGLSSGWQGTQYFGPGTRLLVL.